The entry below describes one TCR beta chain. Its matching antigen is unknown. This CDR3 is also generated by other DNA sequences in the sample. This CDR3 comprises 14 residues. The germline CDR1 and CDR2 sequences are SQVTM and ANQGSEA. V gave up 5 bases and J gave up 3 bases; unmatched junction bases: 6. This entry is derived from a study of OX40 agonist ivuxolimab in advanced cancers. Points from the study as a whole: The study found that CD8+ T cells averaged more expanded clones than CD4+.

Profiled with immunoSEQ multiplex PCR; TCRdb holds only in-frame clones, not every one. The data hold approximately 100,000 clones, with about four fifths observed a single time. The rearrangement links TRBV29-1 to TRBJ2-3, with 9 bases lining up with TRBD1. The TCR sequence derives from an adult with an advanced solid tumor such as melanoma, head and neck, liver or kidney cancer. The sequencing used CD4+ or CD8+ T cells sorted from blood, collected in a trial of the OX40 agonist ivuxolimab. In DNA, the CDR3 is TGCAGCGTTAAGACAGGGGGGAGGACAGATACGCAGTATTTT. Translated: CSVKTGGRTDTQYF.